These 29 T cell receptor beta chains share one sample of origin, sequenced in a study of shared clonotypes between healthy human individuals. The repertoire was sequenced with immunoSEQ multiplex PCR; TCRdb's copy has only in-frame clones and lacks some. The table lists 550,000 to 700,000 clones, around 73% of them singletons, with 1.5% to 2% in the top ten. Sequences were obtained from memory CD4+ T cells sorted from blood. Specified subset: CD45RA-negative fraction. The receptor source for this set is a woman aged 25-40 years in good health.

The chain couples TRBV30 to TRBJ2-3; D not certain. The CDR3 length is 11 residues. Germline V CDR1 and CDR2: GTSNPN, SVGIG (reference sequence). Trimming pared 0 bases from V and 6 bases from J, leaving 4 bases between. In nucleotides, the CDR3 is TGTGCCTGGAGTGTACTGGATACGCAGTATTTT. It translates to CAWSVLDTQYF. The full variable domain, completed using reference TRBV30 and TRBJ2-3, is SQTIHQWPATLVQPVGSPLSLECTVEGTSNPNLYWYRQAAGRGLQLLFYSVGIGQISSEVPQNLSASRPQDRQFILSSKKLLLSDSGFYLCAWSVLDTQYFGPGTRLTVL.

The CDR3 sequence: CASSQNRRGQTQYF. The DNA for the CDR3 is TGTGCCAGCAGCCAGAACAGGAGAGGGCAGACCCAGTACTTC. V gene TRBV7-6 combines with J gene TRBJ2-5; D is possibly TRBD1 or TRBD2 (5 bases each). Trimming shortened V by 5 bases and J by 6 bases, and 16 bases separated the two germline ends. Germline V gene sequence: CDR1 SGHVS, CDR2 FNYEAQ. This CDR3 spans 14 amino acids.

The J gene is TRBJ2-1, the V gene TRBV5-1, with D possibly TRBD1 on 6 matching bases. This CDR3 spans 15 amino acids. The V end was cut by 4 bases, the J end by 2 bases, with 13 bases between. Germline V gives CDR1 SGHRS, CDR2 YFSETQ. The CDR3 reads CASSPDGGTYNEQFF. DNA for the CDR3: TGCGCCAGCAGCCCGGATGGGGGCACCTACAATGAGCAGTTCTTC.

In regard to this clone: Being one base from a much bigger clone, this may be a read error. V is TRBV9 and J is TRBJ2-1; D is uncertain. CDR3 length: 12 residues. Trimming took off 3 bases at V and 1 base at J, with 2 bases between the two ends. CDR1 SGDLS and CDR2 YYNGEE come from the germline V gene. The CDR3 nucleotides read TGTGCCAGCAGCGCGTCCTACAATGAGCAGTTCTTC. It encodes CASSASYNEQFF.

The chain has TRBV30 and TRBJ1-2; 8 nucleotides align to TRBD1. Germline assignment: CDR1 GTSNPN and CDR2 SVGIG (reference sequence). J gave up 7 bases and V 2 bases, and 9 bases lay outside the gene matches. The CDR3 covers 14 residues. The CDR3 nucleotides read TGTGCCTGGAGTAGGACAGGGCGGTTCTTTGGCTACACCTTC. Protein sequence: CAWSRTGRFFGYTF.

The J gene is TRBJ2-3, the V gene TRBV27; TRBD2 matches 7 bases. This CDR3 region has 15 residues. J lost 5 bases, V lost 6 bases, and 11 bases had no gene match. Germline lookup yields CDR1 MNHEY and CDR2 SMNVEV (reference sequence). The CDR3 region is CASRDGGRARDTQYF. The CDR3 bases are TGTGCCAGCAGAGATGGCGGGAGAGCACGAGATACGCAGTATTTT.

This clone was seen more than once but under ten times. V is TRBV6-1 and J is TRBJ2-2; no reliable D call. There are 14 residues in the CDR3. Per the germline V gene, CDR1 is MNHNS and CDR2 is SASEGT. V was cut by 4 bases and J by 5 bases, with 11 bases left in between. This CDR3 reads CASSVLTTTGELFF. The CDR3 DNA follows: TGTGCCAGCAGTGTGTTAACGACAACCGGGGAGCTGTTTTTT.

The genes are TRBV19 and TRBJ2-7, with 7 bases aligning to TRBD1. The CDR3 runs 13 residues. Germline loops: CDR1 LNHDA, CDR2 SQIVND (reference sequence). The V segment lost 9 bases and the J segment 3 bases; nucleotides outside the gene matches: 8. CDR3 sequence (DNA): TGTGCCAGACCCCCGAGACAGGGCTACGAGCAGTACTTC. Its protein product is CARPPRQGYEQYF.

V is TRBV19 and J is TRBJ2-2; D may be TRBD1 or TRBD2 (6 bases each). The V and J ends lost 5 bases and 3 bases respectively, with 19 bases between them. Germline-derived CDR1 and CDR2 are LNHDA and SQIVND (reference sequence). The CDR3 loop spans 17 amino acids. The CDR3 DNA reads TGTGCCAGTAGTGGGGGAGTCGGGGGCAGTTACACCGGGGAGCTGTTTTTT. This sequence encodes CASSGGVGGSYTGELFF.

This sequence joins TRBV6-1 and TRBJ2-7, with 7 nucleotides matching TRBD2. This CDR3 spans 15 amino acids. V dropped 2 bases and J dropped 7; count of bases not matched to a gene: 11. Germline V gene lookup returns CDR1 MNHNS and CDR2 SASEGT. The CDR3 nucleotides are TGTGCCAGCAGTGAAAGGGCTAGCGGAGGAGGGGAGCAGTACTTC. Its protein product is CASSERASGGGEQYF.

This chain joins TRBV5-4 and TRBJ1-2; D possibly corresponds to TRBD1 (5 bases). This CDR3 is built from 15 residues. In germline, CDR1 is SGHNT, CDR2 YYREEE (reference sequence). The ends were cut back, 0 bases at V and 6 bases at J, with 15 bases in the middle. CDR3 coding DNA: TGTGCCAGCAGCTTGGGAGGTTCGGGACTTAATGGCTACACCTTC. Its protein product is CASSLGGSGLNGYTF.

The chain is built from TRBV19 and TRBJ2-7; D gene ambiguous. The V gene's germline CDR1 is LNHDA and CDR2 SQIVND (reference sequence). V was trimmed by 5 bases and J by 2 bases, leaving 13 bases between them. The CDR3 extends over 14 amino acids. The CDR3 region is CASSGRNYPYEQYF. DNA for the CDR3: TGTGCCAGTAGTGGACGGAATTACCCCTACGAGCAGTACTTC.

The chain links TRBV6-1 to TRBJ1-5; no clear D. The CDR3 is made up of 15 amino acids. Trimming removed 0 bases from V and 7 bases from J, with 13 bases in between. Germline V CDR1 and CDR2: MNHNS, SASEGT. The CDR3 nucleotides are TGTGCCAGCAGTGAAGCGTGGGGTGACGGACAGCCCCAGCATTTT. This sequence encodes CASSEAWGDGQPQHF.

This clone occurred many times. The chain links TRBV18 to TRBJ2-7; TRBD2 is a possible D gene (6 bases). Germline V gives CDR1 KGHSH, CDR2 LQKENI. The CDR3 totals 18 residues. V lost 2 bases to trimming and J lost 6 bases, with 26 bases between them. The CDR3 here is CASSPNSPGEYNPLEQYF. The CDR3 DNA reads TGTGCCAGCTCACCAAATTCGCCGGGAGAATATAACCCTCTCGAGCAGTACTTC.

CDR3 in DNA: TGCGCCAGCGAGGCCGGATCGGTGAACACTGAAGCTTTCTTT. Protein product: CASEAGSVNTEAFF. The chain links TRBV10-2 to TRBJ1-1; D uncertain. The CDR3 contains 14 residues. Germline CDR1 reads WSHSY; CDR2 reads SAAADI. Trimming left V 8 bases short and J 0 bases short, with 13 bases between.

The chain employs TRBV6-1 and TRBJ1-2; D not resolved. V lost 0 bases and J lost 0, with 8 bases in between. Germline V gene lookup returns CDR1 MNHNS and CDR2 SASEGT. This CDR3 has 15 amino acids. The CDR3 here is CASSEAGGTNYGYTF. The CDR3, as DNA: TGTGCCAGCAGTGAAGCCGGAGGGACTAACTATGGCTACACCTTC.

The chain joins TRBV6-5 to TRBJ1-4; D is ambiguous. Germline V CDR1 and CDR2: MNHEY, SVGAGI. V lost 0 bases and J 3 bases, leaving 11 bases between the germline ends. This CDR3 is 16 amino acids long. Written as DNA, the CDR3 is TGTGCCAGCAGTTACTCGAATAGGGCGGCTAATGAAAAACTGTTTTTT. This encodes CASSYSNRAANEKLFF.

This clone was observed a handful of times. This rearrangement joins TRBV6-1 to TRBJ2-7, with a weak D call TRBD2 (6 bases). The CDR3 runs to 12 residues. In germline, CDR1 is MNHNS, CDR2 SASEGT. V was clipped by 7 bases and J by 4 bases, with 11 bases between them. The CDR3 protein is CASTRGAYEQYF. For the CDR3, the DNA is TGTGCCAGCACGCGCGGGGCATACGAGCAGTACTTC.

This clone was detected once. The chain has TRBV7-9 and TRBJ2-7; D is unresolved. In germline, CDR1 is SEHNR, CDR2 FQNEAQ (reference sequence). Trimming shortened V by 4 bases and J by 6 bases, and 10 bases separated the two germline ends. This CDR3 contains 12 residues. CDR3: CASSSDALEQYF. CDR3 DNA sequence: TGTGCCAGCAGCTCTGATGCGCTCGAGCAGTACTTC. The full variable domain, with the rest looked up from reference TRBV7-9 and TRBJ2-7, is DTGVSQNPRHKITKRGQNVTFRCDPISEHNRLYWYRQTLGQGPEFLTYFQNEAQLEKSRLLSDRFSAERPKGSFSTLEIQRTEQGDSAMYLCASSSDALEQYFGPGTRLTVT.

The chain couples TRBV4-1 to TRBJ1-2; 8 bases fit TRBD1. The CDR3 is made up of 15 amino acids. The germline CDR1 and CDR2 sequences are MGHRA and YSYEKL. After removal of 1 base from V and 3 bases from J, the junction contained 4 bases not matched to a gene. CDR3 sequence reads: CASSQASRGHYGYTF. The CDR3 nucleotides are TGCGCCAGCAGCCAAGCTTCCAGGGGGCACTATGGCTACACCTTC.

Details on this clone: Other nucleotide sequences in the sample specify the same CDR3. V gene TRBV29-1 combines with J gene TRBJ2-1; D is uncertain. The length of the CDR3 is 11 residues. Germline CDR1 SQVTM, CDR2 ANQGSEA. V was pared by 4 bases and J by 2 bases, with 3 bases between. CDR3 DNA: TGCAGCGTTGCTGCCTACAATGAGCAGTTCTTC. It codes for CSVAAYNEQFF.

The chain uses TRBV27 and TRBJ2-1; 10 bases map to TRBD2. The J segment lost 2 bases and the V segment lost 7 bases, leaving 2 bases of the junction unmatched. The CDR3 contains 14 residues. Per the germline V gene, CDR1 is MNHEY and CDR2 is SMNVEV (reference sequence). The CDR3 region is CASKTSGAYNEQFF. CDR3 nucleotides: TGTGCCAGCAAAACTAGCGGGGCCTACAATGAGCAGTTCTTC.

The chain recombines TRBV10-3 with TRBJ1-4; unclear D gene. The CDR3 has 13 amino acids. Trimming removed 0 bases from V and 8 bases from J, with 7 bases in between. The germline V gene encodes CDR1 ENHRY and CDR2 SYGVKD. Here the CDR3 DNA reads TGTGCCATCAGTGAGTCGTCCGGGGAAAAACTGTTTTTT. Its protein product is CAISESSGEKLFF.

The CDR3 region has the DNA TGTGCCAGCAGTGAAGTGCGGGAGAATCTCTACAATGAGCAGTTCTTC. It translates to CASSEVRENLYNEQFF. The chain carries TRBV2 and TRBJ2-1; 7 positions match TRBD2. Germline V gene lookup returns CDR1 SNHLY and CDR2 FYNNEI. Trimming cost V 1 base and J 3 bases; bases outside gene matches: 6. This CDR3 is built from 16 residues.

Worth noting for this clone: This may arise from a read error, as a much more abundant clone is one base away. This rearrangement joins TRBV6-6 to TRBJ2-7; 8 nucleotides match TRBD1. The ends lost 6 bases at V and 3 bases at J; junction bases unmatched: 4. Germline values: CDR1 MNHNY, CDR2 SVGAGI (reference sequence). This CDR3 is 13 amino acids long. The CDR3 reads CASRTGQGYEQYF. The CDR3 DNA reads as TGTGCCAGCAGGACCGGACAGGGCTACGAGCAGTACTTC.

This CDR3 reads CASSWTGTNYGYTF. In DNA, the CDR3 is TGTGCCAGCAGTTGGACAGGCACTAACTATGGCTACACCTTC. The J gene is TRBJ1-2, the V gene TRBV6-5; the match to TRBD1 covers 7 bases. Unmatched junction bases numbered 2, after V lost 4 bases and J lost 0 bases. Germline assignment: CDR1 MNHEY and CDR2 SVGAGI. The CDR3 totals 14 residues.

This clone was observed a single time. This rearrangement joins TRBV2 to TRBJ2-1; the D gene is possibly TRBD1 (6 bases). V gave up 4 bases and J gave up 4 bases, with 11 bases separating them. This CDR3 has 14 amino acids. Per the germline V gene, CDR1 is SNHLY and CDR2 is FYNNEI. CDR3 protein: CASSVQGMYNEQFF. The CDR3 nucleotides are TGTGCCAGCAGTGTACAGGGTATGTACAATGAGCAGTTCTTC.

The V gene is TRBV6-5, the J gene TRBJ1-2; the D is unclear. The CDR3 covers 14 residues. CDR1 and CDR2 (germline): MNHEY, SVGAGI. With 7 bases removed from V and 8 bases from J, the gap between germline ends came to 20 bases. In nucleotides, the CDR3 is TGTGCCAGCAAGGTGAATGGCGGCGAAGGGGGCTACACCTTC. This translates into CASKVNGGEGGYTF.

This chain joins TRBV19 and TRBJ2-6, with TRBD2 matching over 15 bases. Germline-derived CDR1 and CDR2 are LNHDA and SQIVND (reference sequence). The CDR3 runs to 21 residues. J lost 0 bases, V lost 1 base, and 7 bases had no gene match. CDR3 bases: TGTGCCAGTAGTATAGTAGGGGGACTAGCGGGAGGCCCCTCTGGGGCCAACGTCCTGACTTTC. Protein sequence: CASSIVGGLAGGPSGANVLTF.